This entry lists 21 T cell receptor beta chains sequenced from one sample in a study of beta chain features in type 1 diabetes. The entirety of the isolated RNA underwent reverse transcription, so expressed TCRB transcripts were sequenced. The data were produced by immunoSEQ multiplex PCR, yet TCRdb's version contains in-frame clones alone and is incomplete. The sample yields 900,000 or so clones, roughly 17% seen once. Sequenced input: naive CD4+ T cells from blood. The receptors shown here come from a young woman in good health.

This clone was recorded a few times. J is TRBJ1-2 and V is TRBV6-5; no firm D call. Germline CDR1 reads MNHEY; CDR2 reads SVGAGI. The CDR3 sequence is 13 residues long. Trimming left V 5 bases short and J 6 bases short, with 13 bases between. The CDR3: CASSVRSSDGYTF. The CDR3 DNA reads TGTGCCAGCAGTGTCAGGAGCTCGGATGGCTACACCTTC.

The chain carries TRBV19 and TRBJ2-7, with a weak D call TRBD2 (6 bases). The CDR3 covers 15 residues. Trimming shortened V by 1 base and J by 0 bases, and 10 bases separated the two germline ends. Per the germline V gene, CDR1 is LNHDA and CDR2 is SQIVND (reference sequence). The CDR3 spells CASSIGGEPSYEQYF. The CDR3 coding sequence is TGTGCCAGTAGTATAGGGGGGGAGCCCTCCTACGAGCAGTACTTC.

This sequence joins TRBV18 and TRBJ2-1, with TRBD2 as a possible D gene (6 bases). From germline, CDR1 is KGHSH and CDR2 LQKENI. CDR3 size: 15 residues. Trimming pared 0 bases from V and 7 bases from J, leaving 13 bases between. CDR3 nucleotides: TGTGCCAGCTCACCACCGGGTCGGGAGCGTAATGAGCAGTTCTTC. Its translation: CASSPPGRERNEQFF.

The V call is TRBV18, the J call TRBJ2-2; 7 positions agree with TRBD1. Trimming removed 4 bases from V and 13 bases from J; junction bases left unmatched: 6. Germline V gene lookup returns CDR1 KGHSH and CDR2 LQKENI. This CDR3 comprises 12 residues. CDR3 amino acids: CASSLQGQLLFF. The CDR3 DNA sequence: TGTGCCAGCTCACTACAGGGACAGCTGCTGTTTTTT.

The sample holds a few counts of this clone. The rearrangement uses TRBV14 and TRBJ2-1; D remains unclear. Germline V gene data show CDR1 as SGHDN and CDR2 as FVKESK. This CDR3 comprises 13 residues. With 1 base removed from V and 8 bases from J, the gap between germline ends came to 9 bases. CDR3 sequence: CASSQGWGYEQFF. The CDR3 bases are TGTGCCAGCAGCCAAGGATGGGGTTATGAGCAGTTCTTC.

J is TRBJ2-7 and V is TRBV28; 7 nucleotides match TRBD1. Trimming removed 6 bases from V and 5 bases from J; junction bases left unmatched: 10. CDR3 length: 14 residues. Germline V gene sequence: CDR1 MDHEN, CDR2 SYDVKM. CDR3 sequence: CASRSGQAFNEQYF. CDR3 sequence (DNA): TGTGCCAGCAGATCCGGACAGGCCTTTAACGAGCAGTACTTC.

This chain links TRBV28 with TRBJ2-7, with D perhaps matching TRBD2 (6 bases). The germline gives CDR1 MDHEN, CDR2 SYDVKM. The CDR3 has 14 residues. With 5 bases removed from V and 2 bases from J, the gap between germline ends came to 13 bases. DNA for the CDR3: TGTGCCAGCAGTCAGACTAGAGGAGCCTACGAGCAGTACTTC. Its protein is CASSQTRGAYEQYF. Complete variable domain (other parts from reference TRBV28 and TRBJ2-7): DVKVTQSSRYLVKRTGEKVFLECVQDMDHENMFWYRQDPGLGLRLIYFSYDVKMKEKGDIPEGYSVSREKKERFSLILESASTNQTSMYLCASSQTRGAYEQYFGPGTRLTVT.

J is TRBJ1-2 and V is TRBV7-2; 9 bases are a match to TRBD1. This CDR3 spans 15 amino acids. Trimming removed 3 bases from V and 4 bases from J; junction bases left unmatched: 6. Per germline, CDR1 SGHTA and CDR2 FQGNSA. Here the CDR3 reads CASSLVDRGIYGYTF. Here the CDR3 DNA reads TGTGCCAGCAGCTTGGTGGACAGGGGTATCTATGGCTACACCTTC.

V and J are TRBV7-2 and TRBJ2-6; a possible D gene is TRBD2 (6 bases). Germline values: CDR1 SGHTA, CDR2 FQGNSA. CDR3 length: 16 residues. The V gene lost 6 bases and the J gene lost 0 bases, with 12 bases spanning the gap. The CDR3 region is CASRTGVNSGANVLTF. DNA for the CDR3: TGTGCCAGCAGAACGGGAGTTAACTCTGGGGCCAACGTCCTGACTTTC.

The V call is TRBV6-1, the J call TRBJ2-1; maybe TRBD2 (5 bases). Germline lookup yields CDR1 MNHNS and CDR2 SASEGT. Trimming took 2 bases from V and 8 from J, leaving 10 bases between them. CDR3 length equals 13 residues. The CDR3 region has the DNA TGTGCCAGCAGTGAACGGGGTCAGTATGAGCAGTTCTTC. Its translation is CASSERGQYEQFF.

The chain couples TRBV6-5 to TRBJ2-7, with D perhaps TRBD2 (6 bases). The germline V gene encodes CDR1 MNHEY and CDR2 SVGAGI. V was clipped by 4 bases and J by 0 bases, with 16 bases between them. The CDR3 spans 16 residues. The DNA of the CDR3 is TGTGCCAGCAGTTTGCGCGGGGCGGGAACCTCCTACGAGCAGTACTTC. The encoded protein is CASSLRGAGTSYEQYF.

J is TRBJ2-1 and V is TRBV5-4, with D uncertain. Germline CDR1 is SGHNT and CDR2 is YYREEE (reference sequence). The CDR3 totals 14 residues. Between the trimmed V and J ends, which lost 2 bases and 4 bases, there was a span of 10 bases. Here the CDR3 DNA reads TGTGCCAGCAGCTTATCAGCGAAGTACAATGAGCAGTTCTTC. As protein: CASSLSAKYNEQFF.

This clone was seen only a few times. The chain uses TRBV4-3 and TRBJ2-6; a possible D gene is TRBD1 (5 bases). V shed 2 bases and J shed 2 bases, with 7 bases lying between them. The CDR3 runs to 15 residues. Germline CDR1 is LGHNA and CDR2 is YSLEER. The CDR3 here is CASSQPGTGANVLTF. The CDR3 region has the DNA TGCGCCAGCAGCCAACCAGGGACTGGGGCCAACGTCCTGACTTTC.

This clone came up a few times. The chain recombines TRBV7-9 with TRBJ2-6, with 7 bases lining up with TRBD1. This CDR3 comprises 17 residues. Germline V gene lookup returns CDR1 SEHNR and CDR2 FQNEAQ (reference sequence). Trimming cost V 6 bases and J 0 bases; bases outside gene matches: 8. The CDR3 coding sequence is TGTGCCAGCAGGACGGGACAGCCCCTCTCTGGGGCCAACGTCCTGACTTTC. This gives the protein CASRTGQPLSGANVLTF.

In regard to this clone: Different DNA sequences within this sample yield the same CDR3. This chain uses TRBV7-2 with TRBJ2-3; no clear D. The CDR3 spans 13 residues. V gave up 1 base and J gave up 6 bases, with 8 bases separating them. Germline V CDR1 and CDR2: SGHTA, FQGNSA. The CDR3 sequence is CASSLGPPDTQYF. CDR3 coding DNA: TGTGCCAGCAGCTTAGGACCCCCGGATACGCAGTATTTT.

The sample holds a few counts of this clone. The CDR3: CASSLVTGVTTGELFF. As DNA, the CDR3 is TGTGCCAGCAGCTTAGTGACAGGGGTGACCACCGGGGAGCTGTTTTTT. V usage is TRBV11-1 and J usage is TRBJ2-2; 8 bases align to TRBD1. J gave up 4 bases and V 1 base, and 5 bases lay outside the gene matches. This CDR3 is built from 16 residues. Germline assignment: CDR1 SGHAT and CDR2 FQDESV (reference sequence).

A few counts support this clone. This chain joins TRBV7-2 and TRBJ2-1, with 15 bases matching TRBD2. Germline CDR1 reads SGHTA; CDR2 reads FQGNSA. The CDR3 is 15 residues long. V was clipped by 5 bases and J by 8 bases; unmatched bases: 4. CDR3 coding DNA: TGTGCCAGCAGCCGACGGACTAGCGGGAGGGATGAGCAGTTCTTC. Translation: CASSRRTSGRDEQFF. Drawing the rest from reference TRBV7-2 and TRBJ2-1, the complete variable domain is GAGVSQSPSNKVTEKGKDVELRCDPISGHTALYWYRQSLGQGLEFLIYFQGNSAPDKSGLPSDRFSAERTGGSVSTLTIQRTQQEDSAVYLCASSRRTSGRDEQFFGPGTRLTVL.

This rearrangement joins TRBV7-2 to TRBJ1-1, with 9 bases lining up with TRBD1. This CDR3 spans 17 amino acids. Unmatched junction bases numbered 10, after V lost 5 bases and J lost 0 bases. Per the germline V gene, CDR1 is SGHTA and CDR2 is FQGNSA. The DNA of the CDR3 is TGTGCCAGCAGCCGCCGGGACAGGGCCTTCATGAACACTGAAGCTTTCTTT. The encoded protein is CASSRRDRAFMNTEAFF.

V gene TRBV7-9 combines with J gene TRBJ2-4; D not resolved. The CDR3 totals 13 residues. Germline CDR1 reads SEHNR; CDR2 reads FQNEAQ (reference sequence). V was pared by 3 bases and J by 1 base, with 4 bases between. CDR3 in DNA: TGTGCCAGCAGCTTGGGGGCCAAAAACATTCAGTACTTC. Amino acids: CASSLGAKNIQYF. Using reference TRBV7-9 and TRBJ2-4 for the parts outside the CDR3, the full variable domain is DTGVSQNPRHKITKRGQNVTFRCDPISEHNRLYWYRQTLGQGPEFLTYFQNEAQLEKSRLLSDRFSAERPKGSFSTLEIQRTEQGDSAMYLCASSLGAKNIQYFGAGTRLSVL.

The chain uses TRBV7-9 and TRBJ1-2; D remains ambiguous. V dropped 1 base and J dropped 8 bases, with 8 bases sitting between them. Germline-derived CDR1 and CDR2 are SEHNR and FQNEAQ (reference sequence). The CDR3 has 12 amino acids. The CDR3 spells CASSLGADGYTF. The CDR3 coding sequence is TGTGCCAGCAGCTTAGGGGCGGACGGCTACACCTTC. The whole variable domain, filled in from reference TRBV7-9 and TRBJ1-2, reads DTGVSQNPRHKITKRGQNVTFRCDPISEHNRLYWYRQTLGQGPEFLTYFQNEAQLEKSRLLSDRFSAERPKGSFSTLEIQRTEQGDSAMYLCASSLGADGYTFGSGTRLTVV.

Only a few counts were recorded for this clone. The chain has TRBV6-5 and TRBJ1-2; D call uncertain. CDR3 size: 11 residues. Germline CDR1 is MNHEY and CDR2 is SVGAGI. V lost 10 bases, J lost 7 bases, and 13 bases lay in between. The CDR3 is CATLWGGGYTF. The CDR3 region has the DNA TGTGCCACCCTGTGGGGTGGTGGCTACACCTTC.